The 15 T cell receptor beta chains presented below share a single source sample, sequenced in a study of blood T cells in healthy people across ages. The authors ran a second PCR of roughly 6 to 12 cycles using a sample-barcoded 5' primer and a J-beta primer mix. TCRdb processed the 5' RACE reads anew with MiXCR; each CDR3 protein has one entry. The sample consists of some 940,000 distinct CDR3 sequences, about 27% of them appearing once. This sample also belongs to another study, concerning T cells of mothers and their children.

The sequencing input was blood. The receptors were gathered from a woman aged 40 to 50 in good health.

The chain joins TRBV20-1 to TRBJ2-7; 7 bases agree with TRBD2. The CDR3 consists of 13 residues. After removal of 1 base from V and 7 bases from J, the junction contained 7 bases not matched to a gene. CDR1 is DFQATT and CDR2 is SNEGSKA in the germline V gene (reference sequence). The CDR3 nucleotides read TGCAGTGCTAGAGTGAGCGGGGAAAATGAGCAGTACTTC. Residues: CSARVSGENEQYF.

A note on this clonotype: One end of the junction varies from germline; a read error may be responsible. The gene calls are TRBV12-3 or TRBV12-4 and TRBJ2-3; D perhaps matches TRBD2 (5 bases). CDR3 length equals 14 residues. The CDR3 coding sequence is TGTGCCAGCAGTTTAGGTGGGAGCACAGATACGGAGTATTTT. It codes for CASSLGGSTDTEYF.

The chain is built from TRBV19 and TRBJ1-5; a weak D match, TRBD1 (6 bases). The V end was cut by 6 bases, the J end by 1 base, with 13 bases between. The CDR3 sequence is 15 residues long. Germline assignment: CDR1 LNHDA and CDR2 SQIVND (reference sequence). CDR3: CASRTGWGSNQPQHF. CDR3 nucleotide sequence: TGTGCCAGTAGAACAGGGTGGGGAAGCAATCAGCCCCAGCATTTT. The full variable domain, its missing parts supplied by reference TRBV19 and TRBJ1-5, is DGGITQSPKYLFRKEGQNVTLSCEQNLNHDAMYWYRQDPGQGLRLIYYSQIVNDFQKGDIAEGYSVSREKKESFPLTVTSAQKNPTAFYLCASRTGWGSNQPQHFGDGTRLSIL.

The chain joins TRBV20-1 to TRBJ2-7; 8 nucleotides match TRBD2. This CDR3 contains 15 residues. Germline values: CDR1 DFQATT, CDR2 SNEGSKA (reference sequence). V lost 3 bases and J lost 4; bases outside the gene matches: 11. The CDR3 protein is CSASHRSGATYEQYF. In DNA, the CDR3 is TGCAGTGCTAGCCACCGTAGCGGGGCCACATACGAGCAGTACTTC.

J is TRBJ1-2 and V is TRBV30; no reliable D call. CDR1 is GTSNPN, CDR2 SVGIG, per germline (reference sequence). This CDR3 region has 13 residues. Trimming took off 2 bases at V and 8 bases at J, with 15 bases between the two ends. CDR3 nucleotide sequence: TGTGCCTGGAGTCCACCAATCGTCGGGGGCTACACCTTC. The encoded protein is CAWSPPIVGGYTF.

This clonotype occurred many times. The chain links TRBV4-1 to TRBJ2-5; no clear D gene. This CDR3 is built from 12 residues. Trimming took off 3 bases at V and 2 bases at J, with 4 bases between the two ends. Germline CDR1 MGHRA, CDR2 YSYEKL. CDR3 protein: CASSHLQETQYF. The DNA for the CDR3 is TGCGCCAGCAGCCACCTACAAGAGACCCAGTACTTC.

The chain joins TRBV20-1 to TRBJ1-5; 11 bases map to TRBD1. V trimming: 7 bases; J trimming: 6 bases; junction bases outside the gene matches: 5. Germline CDR1 reads DFQATT; CDR2 reads SNEGSKA (reference sequence). This CDR3 is built from 13 residues. CDR3 sequence reads: CSVGQGAAQPQHF. CDR3 coding DNA: TGCAGTGTCGGACAGGGGGCGGCTCAGCCCCAGCATTTT.

A note on this clonotype: This may arise from a read error, as a much more abundant clone is one base away. V and J are TRBV29-1 and TRBJ1-2; D gene ambiguous. Germline V gene data show CDR1 as SQVTM and CDR2 as ANQGSEA. The CDR3 has 10 amino acids. The CDR3 region has the DNA TGCAGCGTTGCACGTGATGGCTGCACCTTC. It encodes CSVARDGCTF.

This clonotype was counted many times. V usage is TRBV27 and J usage is TRBJ2-1; D is perhaps TRBD2 (5 bases). In germline, CDR1 is MNHEY, CDR2 SMNVEV (reference sequence). The V gene lost 2 bases and the J gene lost 9 bases, with 14 bases spanning the gap. This CDR3 comprises 14 residues. CDR3 coding DNA: TGTGCCAGCAGTTTAGTCGGGGATTTAGGTGAGCAGTTCTTC. Translated, it gives CASSLVGDLGEQFF.

This clonotype occurred many times. The V gene is TRBV14, the J gene TRBJ2-1, with D possibly matching TRBD2 (7 bases). Trimming removed 0 bases at V and 2 bases at J, with 11 bases between. The germline CDR1 and CDR2 sequences are SGHDN and FVKESK. The CDR3 is 16 residues long. The DNA for the CDR3 is TGTGCCAGCAGCCAAGAATGGCGGGGGCCCTACAATGAGCAGTTCTTC. This sequence encodes CASSQEWRGPYNEQFF. The complete variable domain, with remaining parts taken from reference TRBV14 and TRBJ2-1, reads EAGVTQFPSHSVIEKGQTVTLRCDPISGHDNLYWYRRVMGKEIKFLLHFVKESKQDESGMPNNRFLAERTGGTYSTLKVQPAELEDSGVYFCASSQEWRGPYNEQFFGPGTRLTVL.

Only a few counts were recorded for this clonotype. Possible read error: a much larger clone is one base away. This sequence joins TRBV9 and TRBJ2-1; D gene uncertain. The J call could be wrong; TRBJ2-7 is a better fit for the DNA end. CDR1 is SGDLS, CDR2 YYNGEE, per germline. This CDR3 is 15 amino acids long. The CDR3 DNA reads TGTGCCAGCAGCGGAAGTGAAAGACCCTACAATGAGCAGTACTTC. Translating it yields CASSGSERPYNEQYF.

This chain uses TRBV28 with TRBJ2-3; a weak D match, TRBD2 (5 bases). Trimming left V 7 bases short and J 7 bases short, with 12 bases between. The CDR3 is made up of 12 amino acids. Germline assignment: CDR1 MDHEN and CDR2 SYDVKM. As DNA, the CDR3 is TGTGCCAGCACCACGGGGTGGAATACGCAGTATTTT. Translation: CASTTGWNTQYF.

This chain links TRBV5-1 with TRBJ1-1, with 9 bases aligning to TRBD1. Germline CDR1 reads SGHRS; CDR2 reads YFSETQ. This CDR3 is 16 amino acids long. Trimming at V came to 10 bases and at J to 2 bases, leaving 15 bases not matched to a gene. The CDR3 sequence is CASTGGSLNLNTEAFF. In DNA, the CDR3 is TGCGCCTCCACAGGGGGCTCACTGAACCTAAACACTGAAGCTTTCTTT.

This clonotype has more than one count but fewer than ten. J is TRBJ1-2 and V is TRBV6-1, with a tentative D call TRBD1 (6 bases). Germline V gene data show CDR1 as MNHNS and CDR2 as SASEGT. The CDR3 is 13 residues long. V was shortened by 7 bases and J by 8 bases, with 17 bases between the two germline ends. CDR3 loop: CASNEGGVGGYTF. The CDR3 region has the DNA TGTGCCAGCAACGAAGGGGGGGTAGGGGGCTACACCTTC.

The chain links TRBV7-9 to TRBJ2-7, with D perhaps TRBD1 (5 bases). The CDR3 totals 13 residues. Germline V lookup: CDR1 SEHNR, CDR2 FQNEAQ (reference sequence). Trimming stripped 5 bases from V and 5 bases from J, with 13 bases between. The CDR3 bases are TGTGCCAGCAGCCCACGGTCCAGGGACGAGCAGTACTTC. Protein product: CASSPRSRDEQYF. The entire variable domain, with the rest obtained from reference TRBV7-9 and TRBJ2-7, is as follows: DTGVSQNPRHKITKRGQNVTFRCDPISEHNRLYWYRQTLGQGPEFLTYFQNEAQLEKSRLLSDRFSAERPKGSFSTLEIQRTEQGDSAMYLCASSPRSRDEQYFGPGTRLTVT.